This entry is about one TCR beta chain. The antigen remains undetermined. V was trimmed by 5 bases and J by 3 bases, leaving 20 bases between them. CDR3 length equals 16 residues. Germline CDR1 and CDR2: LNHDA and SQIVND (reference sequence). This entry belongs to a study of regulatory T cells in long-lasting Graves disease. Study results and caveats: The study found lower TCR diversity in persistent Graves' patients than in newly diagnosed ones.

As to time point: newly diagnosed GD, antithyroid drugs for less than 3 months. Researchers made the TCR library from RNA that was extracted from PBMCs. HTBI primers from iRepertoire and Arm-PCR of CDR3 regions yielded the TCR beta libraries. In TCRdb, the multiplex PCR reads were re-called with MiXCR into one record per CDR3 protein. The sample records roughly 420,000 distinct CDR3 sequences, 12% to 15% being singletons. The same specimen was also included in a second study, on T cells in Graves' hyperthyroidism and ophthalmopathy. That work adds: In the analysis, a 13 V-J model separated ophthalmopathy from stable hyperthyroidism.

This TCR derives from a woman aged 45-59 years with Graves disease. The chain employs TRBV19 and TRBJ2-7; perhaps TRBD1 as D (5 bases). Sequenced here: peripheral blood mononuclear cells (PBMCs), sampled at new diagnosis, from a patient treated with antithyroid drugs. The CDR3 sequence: CASSGYPRQSLYEQYF. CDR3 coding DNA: TGTGCCAGTAGTGGATACCCCCGACAGAGCCTCTACGAGCAGTACTTC.